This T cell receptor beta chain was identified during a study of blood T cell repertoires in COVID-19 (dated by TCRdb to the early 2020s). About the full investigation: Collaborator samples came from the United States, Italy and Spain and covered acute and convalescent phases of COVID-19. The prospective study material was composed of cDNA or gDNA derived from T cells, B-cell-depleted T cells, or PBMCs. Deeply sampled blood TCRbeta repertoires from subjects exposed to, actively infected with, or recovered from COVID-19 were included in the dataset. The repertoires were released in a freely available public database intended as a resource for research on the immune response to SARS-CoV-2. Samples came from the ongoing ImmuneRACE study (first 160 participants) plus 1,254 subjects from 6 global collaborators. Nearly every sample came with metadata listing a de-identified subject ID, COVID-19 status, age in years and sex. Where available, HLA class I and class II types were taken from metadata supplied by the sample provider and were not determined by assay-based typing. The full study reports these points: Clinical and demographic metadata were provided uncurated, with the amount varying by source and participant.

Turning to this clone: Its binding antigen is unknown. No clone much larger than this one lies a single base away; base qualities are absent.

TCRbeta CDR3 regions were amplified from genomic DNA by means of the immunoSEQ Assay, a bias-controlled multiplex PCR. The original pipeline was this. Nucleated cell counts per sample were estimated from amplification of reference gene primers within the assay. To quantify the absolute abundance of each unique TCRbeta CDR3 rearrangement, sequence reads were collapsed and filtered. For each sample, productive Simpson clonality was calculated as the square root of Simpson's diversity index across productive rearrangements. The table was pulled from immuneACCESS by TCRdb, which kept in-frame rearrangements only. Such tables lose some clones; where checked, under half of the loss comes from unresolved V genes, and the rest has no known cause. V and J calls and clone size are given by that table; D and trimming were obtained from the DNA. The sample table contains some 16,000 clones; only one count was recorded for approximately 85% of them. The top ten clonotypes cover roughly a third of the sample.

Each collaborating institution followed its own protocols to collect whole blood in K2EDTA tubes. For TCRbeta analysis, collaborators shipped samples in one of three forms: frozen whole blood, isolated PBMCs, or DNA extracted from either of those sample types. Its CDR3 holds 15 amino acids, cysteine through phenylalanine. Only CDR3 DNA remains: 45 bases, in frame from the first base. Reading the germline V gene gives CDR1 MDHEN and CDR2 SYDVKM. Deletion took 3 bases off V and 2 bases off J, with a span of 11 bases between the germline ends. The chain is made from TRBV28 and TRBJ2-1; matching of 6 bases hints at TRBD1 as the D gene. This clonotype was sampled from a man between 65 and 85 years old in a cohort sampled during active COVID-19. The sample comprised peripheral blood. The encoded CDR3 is CASSLAGDPYNEQFF. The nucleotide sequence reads TGTGCCAGCAGTTTGGCAGGGGATCCCTACAATGAGCAGTTCTTC.